A selection of T cell receptor beta chains follows, all from one sample in a study of blood T cells in healthy people across ages. Via MiXCR, TCRdb re-called the 5' RACE reads, giving one row per CDR3 protein. The repertoire includes 850,000 to 1,000,000 distinct CDR3 sequences, just over 50% of them detected once, and 20% to 25% sits in the top ten. The sequencing input was blood. The receptor set was obtained from an older woman in good health. Each CDR3 is given without its conserved first and last residue.

12	TRBV28	TRBJ1-1	ASSPPNRVGRAF
11	TRBV30	TRBJ2-7	AWSDGNVYEQY
14	TRBV28	TRBJ2-7	ASSLEGAAGGNEQY
13	TRBV6-6	TRBJ2-7	ASRSRSGVAYEQY
12	TRBV12-3/TRBV12-4	.	ASRPATGRETQY
12	TRBV30	TRBJ1-4	AWSGGQGGEKLF
13	TRBV7-6	TRBJ2-1	ASSLRSGPLGEQF
15	TRBV6-2/TRBV6-3	TRBJ2-1	ASSPPTLAGGVNEQF
13	TRBV4-3	TRBJ2-7	ASSRDSFSSYEQY
13	TRBV5-1	TRBJ1-2	ASSLALGGGYGYT
14	TRBV7-2	TRBJ2-1	ASSEPGLAGGVEQF
12	TRBV29-1	TRBJ2-3	SVEVVSVGDTQY
11	TRBV7-2	TRBJ2-7	ASSFFAAYEQY
11	TRBV6-2/TRBV6-3	TRBJ2-7	ASTGTASYEQY
12	TRBV20-1	TRBJ2-5	SAHAERYQETQY
14	TRBV28	TRBJ2-1	ASSLAGTSHRDEQF
13	TRBV5-6	TRBJ2-5	ASSQTAGFGETQY
11	TRBV4-2	TRBJ2-1	ASSWWRGGEQF
13	TRBV20-1	TRBJ2-1	SATRDRALGDEQF
12	TRBV20-1	.	SAREDRVIQTQY
13	TRBV5-6	TRBJ1-4	ASSLGSTTNEKLF
10	TRBV29-1	TRBJ1-1	SVSQGATEAF
15	TRBV6-1	TRBJ2-3	ASSRTVLAYSTDTQY